The clone carrying this T cell receptor beta chain has just a few counts. Its antigen is not identified. The data were obtained in a study of T-cell reconstitution after alpha-beta-depleted transplantation in children. This CDR3 comprises 16 residues. J was trimmed by 2 bases and V by 2 bases; bases with no gene match: 7. CDR1 and CDR2 (germline): DFQATT, SNEGSKA (reference sequence). Study-wide results and limits: Roughly two months post-transplant, alpha-beta T cells reportedly originated from several hundred graft clones that had expanded. Newly produced T cells mostly accounted for T-cell counts and diversity one year post-transplant. Surviving recipient T cells and intrathymic progenitors accounted for some patients' high TCRbeta diversity at day 60.

Researchers prepared the TCRbeta library using unique molecular identifiers, the study reports. From the PCR reads, TCRdb called clonotypes with MiXCR, one entry per CDR3 protein. The repertoire holds fewer than 700,000 distinct CDR3 sequences, with 10% to 15% as singletons. This sample comprised PBMCs, mostly from graft donor cells, obtained 360 days after TCRalphabeta/CD19-depleted stem cell transplant. This rearrangement joins TRBV20-1 to TRBJ2-3; 10 positions agree with TRBD2. The clonotype originates from a male patient aged 10-17 years who had a stem cell transplant for acute myeloid leukemia, so the T cells may come from the graft donor. The CDR3 here is CSARRAGGRVTDTQYF. Written as DNA, the CDR3 is TGCAGTGCTAGAAGAGCGGGAGGGCGCGTCACAGATACGCAGTATTTT.